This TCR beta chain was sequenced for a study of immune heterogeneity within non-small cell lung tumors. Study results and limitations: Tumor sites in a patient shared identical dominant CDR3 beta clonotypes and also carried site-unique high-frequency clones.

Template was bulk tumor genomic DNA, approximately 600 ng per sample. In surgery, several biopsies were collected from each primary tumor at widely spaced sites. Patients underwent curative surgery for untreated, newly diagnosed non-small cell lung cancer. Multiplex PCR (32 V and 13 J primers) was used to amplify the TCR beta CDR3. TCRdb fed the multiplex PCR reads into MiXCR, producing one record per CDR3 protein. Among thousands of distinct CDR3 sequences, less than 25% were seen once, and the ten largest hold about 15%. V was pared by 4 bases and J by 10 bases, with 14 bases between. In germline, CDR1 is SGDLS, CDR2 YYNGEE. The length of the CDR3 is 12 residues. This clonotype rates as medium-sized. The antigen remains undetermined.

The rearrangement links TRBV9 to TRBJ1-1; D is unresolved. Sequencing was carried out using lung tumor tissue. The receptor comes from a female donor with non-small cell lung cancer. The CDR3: CASSPGGAAAFF. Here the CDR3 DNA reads TGTGCCAGCAGCCCCGGCGGCGCGGCAGCTTTCTTT.